This entry features one TCR beta chain sequence. There is no known antigen for this receptor. Per-nucleotide qualities are absent, and no much larger clonotype sits a single base away. What the time point label conveys for this sample: about 28 days (+/-7) after the second vaccine dose. AZD1222 recipients with second doses at about 4 weeks or about 12 weeks were pooled, because spike-specific TCR depth and breadth did not differ between schedules. Vaccinee samples came from UK trials COV001 and COV002, including a single-blind randomized controlled phase 2/3 trial of AZD1222 (ChAdOx1 nCoV-19) in healthy adults. For TCRbeta chain sequencing, PBMC samples from trial participants were taken at day 0 and at day 28 after the second dose. This specimen belongs to a study of T cell responses to AZD1222 COVID-19 vaccine (dated by TCRdb to the early 2020s). Broadly, across the study: TCR sequencing was performed for some 250 trial participants, of whom around 210 were given two doses of AZD1222 and roughly 25 were given two doses of MenACWY control vaccine. Trial participants were enrolled into age subgroups of 18-55, 56-69 and 70-plus years, which contained approximately 150, 30 and 60 TCR-sequenced participants, respectively.

Beyond this particular receptor, the publication reports: Reportedly, almost half of the unique spike-specific TCRs recognized epitopes lying outside the regions that are mutated in the B.1.351 and B.1.1.7 variants. Participants were mostly white British and included more females than males, and it was suggested by the authors that clonal diversity may have been underestimated. After two AZD1222 doses, both the breadth and the depth of spike-specific TCRs were significantly higher than at day 0 and than in MenACWY recipients. Vaccine-associated CD4 TCRs spanned the whole spike protein, with dominant responses in regions 160-218 and 743-854. In the small 56-69-year group, the increase in depth fell short of significance, most likely because of low power. Conclusions about previously exposed vaccinees are limited, since just 6 or 7 AZD1222 recipients were seropositive for SARS-CoV-2 at baseline. Because no day 14 peak-response samples were available, the repertoires could be characterized only after the peak T cell response.

The CDR3 regions of human TCRbeta chains were subjected to immunosequencing. The study's own analysis went as follows. TCRs in the repertoires were compared against a reference library of SARS-CoV-2-specific TCRs that had been generated with the MIRA antigen-specificity platform. Breadth meant the fraction of unique TCRs that were SARS-CoV-2-associated, whereas depth meant the fraction of total T cells that were SARS-CoV-2-associated. Using the MIRA data, each spike-specific TCR was assigned both to the spike region to which the TCR was reactive and to a CD4 or CD8 class. Log10-transformed breadth and depth values were compared by one-way ANOVA with Sidak's multiple comparisons tests. TCRdb's version of the immuneACCESS table is confined to in-frame rearrangements and falls short of the full clone set. An unresolved V gene accounts for under half of the shortfall where checked; the remainder is of unknown origin. V and J calls and clone size are given by that table; D and trimming were obtained from the DNA. The sample table records about 140,000 clones; 85% to 90% of these occur just once. The top ten clonotypes cover more than 3% of the sample.

A distance of 11 bases separates the germline ends of V and J, which lose 4 bases and 5 bases respectively. Including cysteine and phenylalanine, the CDR3 has 13 amino acids. Only the CDR3 region is kept as DNA, spanning 39 bases read in frame from base 1. CDR1 is given as MNHEY and CDR2 as SVGAGI, both from the germline V gene. The V and J segments used are TRBV6-5 and TRBJ1-1; D gene: possibly TRBD1, on 5 matching bases. This sample comprised peripheral blood, obtained 28 days after the second AZD1222 dose. This TCR was sampled from an adult who received the AZD1222 COVID-19 vaccine. The encoded CDR3 is CASSSPGRTEAFF. The bases are TGTGCCAGCAGTTCGCCGGGACGTACTGAAGCTTTCTTT.